Listed below are T cell receptor beta chains from one sample, sequenced in a study of shared clonotypes between healthy human individuals. The assay was immunoSEQ multiplex PCR, and TCRdb's table has in-frame clones only and misses some. The top ten hold 8.5% to 12% of the sample, which has around 200,000 clones, about 68% seen once. The sequencing input was memory CD4+ T cells sorted from blood. All receptors derive from a man younger than 45 in good health. CDR3s include the opening cysteine and the closing phenylalanine or tryptophan. A D gene is named only where the DNA matches it firmly. Expanded clones are given a class, and other clones once, few, many or no size at all.

V gene	J gene	clone size	D gene	CDR3 DNA	CDR3 protein
TRBV7-2	TRBJ2-1	.	TRBD2	TGTGCCAGCAGCCTAGCTAGCGGGAGGCGAAACAATGAGCAGTTCTTC	CASSLASGRRNNEQFF
TRBV5-1	TRBJ1-1	.	TRBD1	TGCGCCAGCAGCTTGGGGGACCCGGGACAGGGAGCATCCGAAGCTTTCTTT	CASSLGDPGQGASEAFF
TRBV6-1	TRBJ2-2	.	.	TGTGCCGGAAATAGACAGGCGGCCGGGGAGCTGTTTTTT	CAGNRQAAGELFF
TRBV11-2	TRBJ2-2	.	TRBD2	TGTGCCAGCAGATGGTCGGGAGGGCACACCGGGGAGCTGTTTTTT	CASRWSGGHTGELFF
TRBV6-1	TRBJ2-7	few	.	TGTGCCAGCAGTGAAGCGATTTCGGGCAGCTACGAGCAGTACTTC	CASSEAISGSYEQYF
TRBV2	TRBJ1-1	.	.	TGTGCCAGCACTCAGAACACTGAAGCTTTCTTT	CASTQNTEAFF
TRBV10-2	TRBJ2-1	.	.	TGCGCCAGCAGTCGGGGGAACTACAATGAGCAGTTCTTC	CASSRGNYNEQFF
TRBV5-6	TRBJ2-1	.	.	TGTGCCAGCAGCGTGGTATTTAGTAGTGAGCAGTTCTTC	CASSVVFSSEQFF
TRBV14	TRBJ2-1	.	.	TGTGCCAGCAGCCAAGAGTTTGGGGGTGAGCAGTTCTTC	CASSQEFGGEQFF
TRBV27	TRBJ2-6	.	.	TGTGCCAGCAGTTTAATCTCAGGGAGGTCTGGGGCCAACGTCCTGACTTTC	CASSLISGRSGANVLTF
TRBV11-2	TRBJ2-4	once	.	TGTGCCAGCAGCTTAGATCCGGGCCCGGTTGTTGCGTTC	CASSLDPGPVVAF
TRBV2	TRBJ2-7	few	TRBD2	TGTGCCAGCAGTGTTGGGCTAGCGGGAGGCGGCGAGCAGTACTTC	CASSVGLAGGGEQYF
TRBV6-1	TRBJ2-3	.	.	TGTGCCAGCAAATCCCGTGCGGCCCCCCCAGATACGCAGTATTTT	CASKSRAAPPDTQYF
TRBV6-5	TRBJ2-5	.	TRBD1	TGTGCCAGCAGTTACTGGGCAGGGGGCGGAGAGACCCAGTACTTC	CASSYWAGGGETQYF
TRBV28	TRBJ2-7	.	.	TGTGCCAGCGGGGAGGTCTCCTACGAGCAGTACTTC	CASGEVSYEQYF
TRBV25-1	TRBJ1-2	.	.	TGTGCCAGCAGTGCGACAGCTAACTATGGCTACACCTTC	CASSATANYGYTF
TRBV6-1	TRBJ2-7	.	TRBD1	TGTGCCAGCAGGGGGACAGGAACCTACGAGCAGTACTTC	CASRGTGTYEQYF
TRBV10-1	TRBJ2-2	few	.	TGCGCCAGCAGGGCCCTTTCCGGGGAGCTGTTTTTT	CASRALSGELFF
TRBV4-1	TRBJ1-4	.	.	TGCGCCAGCAGCCAACTCTCCGGGAATGAAAAACTGTTTTTT	CASSQLSGNEKLFF
TRBV9	TRBJ2-5	once	.	TGTGCCAGCAGCGAAAACGTTGGAGATCCCGAGACCCAGTACTTC	CASSENVGDPETQYF
TRBV27	TRBJ2-2	.	.	TGTGCCAGCAGTTTATATTCCGGGGAGCTGTTTTTT	CASSLYSGELFF
TRBV5-1	TRBJ2-7	.	.	TGCGCCAGCAGCTTGGGGACAGACACCTACGAGCAGTACTTC	CASSLGTDTYEQYF
TRBV9	TRBJ1-2	.	TRBD1	TGTGCCAGCAGTGCTTTTGAAGGACAGGGAAACTATGGCTACACCTTC	CASSAFEGQGNYGYTF
TRBV7-2	TRBJ2-2	.	TRBD2	TGTGCCAGCAGCTTGGGACTAGCAGGCACCGGGGAGCTGTTTTTT	CASSLGLAGTGELFF
TRBV29-1	TRBJ2-1	few	TRBD2	TGCAGCGGGAGCCGGGACTACGAACCCAATGAGCAGTTCTTC	CSGSRDYEPNEQFF
TRBV1	TRBJ1-4	.	.	TGCACCAGCAGCCAAGCAGTAAGGGGGTCCGATGAAAAACTGTTTTTT	CTSSQAVRGSDEKLFF
TRBV7-2	TRBJ1-5	.	.	TGTGCCAGCAGCTCACAGGGCAATCAGCCCCAGCATTTT	CASSSQGNQPQHF
TRBV7-9	TRBJ2-2	.	TRBD1	TGTGCCAGCAGCCTAAACCTGGGACAGGGGACCGGGGAGCTGTTTTTT	CASSLNLGQGTGELFF
TRBV9	TRBJ2-4	many	.	TGTGCCAGCACCCCAACAGGGTTTGGTGCAGGGGACATTCAGTACTTC	CASTPTGFGAGDIQYF
TRBV29-1	TRBJ2-3	.	TRBD2	TGCAGCGTTGAATCGCGGACTAGAACAGATACGCAGTATTTT	CSVESRTRTDTQYF
TRBV27	TRBJ2-7	.	.	TGTGCCAGCAGCTCCGGCTTGGCCGAGCAGTACTTC	CASSSGLAEQYF
TRBV18	TRBJ2-1	.	.	TGTGCCAGCTCACCACCGATAACCCCCCCCTACAATGAGCAGTTCTTC	CASSPPITPPYNEQFF
TRBV7-2	TRBJ1-5	.	.	TGTGCCAGCAGCTTAGAAGGGTACAATCAGCCCCAGCATTTT	CASSLEGYNQPQHF
TRBV2	TRBJ2-5	.	.	TGTGCCAGTTTCAAGGGGGGATCTCAAGAGACCCAGTACTTC	CASFKGGSQETQYF
TRBV5-1	TRBJ2-3	.	TRBD1	TGCGCCAGCTTCCGGACAGGGCAAGATACGCAGTATTTT	CASFRTGQDTQYF
TRBV21-1	TRBJ1-4	.	.	TGTGCCAGCAGCAAAGCTTGGACAGGGGGAGCAACTAATGAAAAACTGTTTTTT	CASSKAWTGGATNEKLFF
TRBV29-1	TRBJ1-3	.	TRBD1	TGCAGCGTTGGCTACAGGGGCGAGGGAAACACCATATATTTT	CSVGYRGEGNTIYF
TRBV2	TRBJ1-5	few	TRBD1	TGTGCCAGCACCGGGACAGGGGTTCAGCCCCAGCATTTT	CASTGTGVQPQHF
TRBV6-1	TRBJ2-3	once	TRBD2	TGTGCCAGCAGTGCGACCGATAGCGGGATTGGCACAGATACGCAGTATTTT	CASSATDSGIGTDTQYF
TRBV6-4	TRBJ2-1	.	TRBD2	TGTGCCAGCAGTGACTCCTATTCAGCTAGCGGGAAGCAGTTCTTC	CASSDSYSASGKQFF
TRBV5-4	TRBJ2-5	.	TRBD2	TGTGCCAGCAGCTTGCGAGCGGGAGGGGGAGAGACCCAGTACTTC	CASSLRAGGGETQYF
TRBV28	TRBJ2-7	.	.	TGTGCCAGCAGTCGGGTCACGATCTACGAGCAGTACTTC	CASSRVTIYEQYF
TRBV7-2	TRBJ1-3	few	.	TGTGCCAGCAGCCCGGGGAATTTACGGGGTGGAAACACCATATATTTT	CASSPGNLRGGNTIYF
TRBV5-4	TRBJ2-1	.	TRBD1	TGTGCCAGCAGCTTGGGTCGGGACAGGGGAGGCAATGAGCAGTTCTTC	CASSLGRDRGGNEQFF
TRBV5-4	TRBJ2-5	.	.	TGTGCCAGCAGCTTCGCAGAGACCCAGTACTTC	CASSFAETQYF
TRBV5-5	TRBJ1-2	few	TRBD1	TGTGCCAGCAGCTCGCTCCCCCGGACAGGGCTCGGGTATGGCTACACCTTC	CASSSLPRTGLGYGYTF
TRBV18	TRBJ2-1	.	.	TGTGCCAGCTCACCGGAGCTCCCAAAATTGACCTACAATGAGCAGTTCTTC	CASSPELPKLTYNEQFF
TRBV5-8	TRBJ2-7	once	TRBD2	TGTGCCAGCAGCCCAAATCCTAGCGGAGCAACCTACGAGCAGTACTTC	CASSPNPSGATYEQYF
TRBV11-2	TRBJ2-7	few	TRBD1	TGTGCCAGCAGCTTGACGGGACAGGATCCTTACGAGCAGTACTTC	CASSLTGQDPYEQYF
TRBV5-5	TRBJ1-4	.	.	TGTGCCAGCAGCTTGGGACACCGTAATGAAAAACTGTTTTTT	CASSLGHRNEKLFF
TRBV6-5	TRBJ2-7	.	.	TGTGCCAGCAGCTACTCCGGGACAACCTCCTACGAGCAGTACTTC	CASSYSGTTSYEQYF
TRBV27	TRBJ1-5	.	TRBD1	TGTGCCAGCAGTAAACGGGACAGGGGCCCTCAGCCCCAGCATTTT	CASSKRDRGPQPQHF
TRBV5-1	TRBJ2-7	many	TRBD1	TGCGCCAGCAGCATCCCGGGACAGGGGGCCGATGAGCAGTACTTC	CASSIPGQGADEQYF
TRBV10-3	TRBJ1-2	.	TRBD1	TGTGCCGGCCGGGACAGGGGCTCGAGCGGCTACACCTTC	CAGRDRGSSGYTF
TRBV18	TRBJ1-1	.	TRBD1	TGTGCCAGCTCACCCTACGGGACAGGGATGAACACTGAAGCTTTCTTT	CASSPYGTGMNTEAFF
TRBV18	TRBJ2-7	.	TRBD1	TGTGCCAGCTCAACCGGACAGGGGGCTCTCGGGGTCGAGCAGTACTTC	CASSTGQGALGVEQYF
TRBV7-2	TRBJ1-5	few	.	TGTGCCAGCAGTTCGGACGGACGAAATCAGCCCCAGCATTTT	CASSSDGRNQPQHF
TRBV6-6	TRBJ2-7	.	TRBD2	TGTGCCAGCAGTTACTCGCGGGGGACCTACGAGCAGTACTTC	CASSYSRGTYEQYF
TRBV18	TRBJ1-1	.	.	TGTGCCAGCTCGCTTAAAACGAACACTGAAGCTTTCTTT	CASSLKTNTEAFF
TRBV7-8	TRBJ1-1	many	.	TGTGCCAGCAGCTTAGAGGCCGTGGGGGGCGCTTTCTTT	CASSLEAVGGAFF